This T cell receptor (beta chain) is from a study of blood T cell repertoires in COVID-19. On the study more broadly: Both acute and convalescent COVID-19 samples were obtained from the United States, Italy and Spain. T cells, B-cell-depleted T cells, or PBMCs supplied cDNA or gDNA.

Methods used by the authors: Scientists estimated how many nucleated cells there were by amplifying reference gene primers. Profiling relied on immunoSEQ multiplex PCR, and the TCRdb table lists in-frame clones only, not all of them. The V and J calls and clone size were taken over from that table, and D and trimming were inferred from the DNA. The repertoire holds roughly 58,000 clones, with around 76% as singletons. The origin of this receptor is a man aged 50 to 59 with active or convalescent COVID-19. Sequenced: peripheral blood.

CDR3 loop: CASRSAGNYGYTF. The DNA of the CDR3 is TGTGCCAGCAGATCTGCCGGGAACTATGGCTACACCTTC. The chain carries TRBV6-5 and TRBJ1-2, with unresolved D. Deletions cut 6 bases from V and 2 bases from J, with 10 bases between. Germline loops: CDR1 MNHEY, CDR2 SVGAGI. The CDR3 has 13 amino acids.